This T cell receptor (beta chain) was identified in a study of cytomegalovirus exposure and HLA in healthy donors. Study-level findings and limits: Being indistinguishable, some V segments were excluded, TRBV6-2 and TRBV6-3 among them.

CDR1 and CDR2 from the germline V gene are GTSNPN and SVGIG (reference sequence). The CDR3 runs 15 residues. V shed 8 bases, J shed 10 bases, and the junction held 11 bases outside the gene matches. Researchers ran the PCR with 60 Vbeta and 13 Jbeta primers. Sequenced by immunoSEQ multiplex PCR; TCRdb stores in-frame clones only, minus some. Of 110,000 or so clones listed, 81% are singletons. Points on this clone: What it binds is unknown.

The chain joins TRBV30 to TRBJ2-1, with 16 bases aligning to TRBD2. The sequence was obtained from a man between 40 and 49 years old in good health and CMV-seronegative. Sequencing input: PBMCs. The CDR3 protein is CAGTSGRAVVGEQFF. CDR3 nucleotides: TGTGCCGGGACTAGCGGGAGGGCCGTCGTTGGGGAGCAGTTCTTC.